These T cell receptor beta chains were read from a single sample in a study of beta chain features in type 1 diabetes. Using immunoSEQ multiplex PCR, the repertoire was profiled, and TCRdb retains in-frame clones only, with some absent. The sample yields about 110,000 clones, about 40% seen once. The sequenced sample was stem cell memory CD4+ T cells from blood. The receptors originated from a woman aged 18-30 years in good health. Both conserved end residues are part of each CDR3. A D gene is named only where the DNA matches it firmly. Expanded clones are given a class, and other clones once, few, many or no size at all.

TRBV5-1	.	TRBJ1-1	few	CASSLETGGATEAFF	TGCGCCAGCAGCTTGGAGACAGGTGGGGCCACTGAAGCTTTCTTT
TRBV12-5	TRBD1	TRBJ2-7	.	CASARGRVKSYEQYF	TGTGCTAGTGCGAGGGGGCGGGTCAAGTCCTACGAGCAGTACTTC
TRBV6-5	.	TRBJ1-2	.	CASTPTTGRSGYTF	TGTGCCAGCACCCCCACCACAGGGCGTAGTGGCTACACCTTC
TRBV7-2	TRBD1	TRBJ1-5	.	CASSSRGAGQPQHF	TGTGCCAGCAGCTCCAGGGGGGCCGGGCAGCCCCAGCATTTT
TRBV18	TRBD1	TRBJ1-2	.	CASSPPDRAVGYGYTF	TGTGCCAGCTCGCCACCAGACAGGGCGGTTGGGTATGGCTACACCTTC
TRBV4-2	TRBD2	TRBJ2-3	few	CASSKVLAGGMISTDTQYF	TGTGCCAGCAGCAAAGTACTAGCGGGAGGGATGATCTCCACAGATACGCAGTATTTT
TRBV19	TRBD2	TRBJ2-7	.	CASSEIAGKYEQYF	TGTGCCAGTAGCGAGATAGCGGGAAAATACGAGCAGTACTTC
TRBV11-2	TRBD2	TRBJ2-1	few	CASSPLIGLAGENHNEQFF	TGTGCCAGCAGCCCGCTTATCGGACTAGCGGGAGAGAATCACAATGAGCAGTTCTTC
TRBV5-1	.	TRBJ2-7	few	CASSWERTGGYEQYF	TGCGCCAGCAGCTGGGAACGGACAGGAGGGTACGAGCAGTACTTC
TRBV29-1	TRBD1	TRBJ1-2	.	CSAGGQGLVYGYTF	TGCAGCGCTGGGGGACAGGGGCTTGTCTATGGCTACACCTTC
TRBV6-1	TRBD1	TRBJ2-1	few	CASRVGTAYNEQFF	TGTGCCAGCAGGGTCGGGACAGCCTACAATGAGCAGTTCTTC
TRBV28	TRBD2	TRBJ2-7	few	CASRRLAGSYEQYF	TGTGCCAGCAGGCGACTAGCGGGGTCCTACGAGCAGTACTTC
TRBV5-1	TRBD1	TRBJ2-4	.	CASSLGSTGGANIQYF	TGCGCCAGCAGCTTGGGTTCGACAGGGGGCGCTAACATTCAGTACTTC
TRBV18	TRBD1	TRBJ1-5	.	CASSRDRDQPQHF	TGTGCCAGCTCCCGGGACAGGGACCAGCCCCAGCATTTT
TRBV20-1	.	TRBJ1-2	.	CSAAREYGYTF	TGCAGTGCTGCAAGGGAGTATGGCTACACCTTC
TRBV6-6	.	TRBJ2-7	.	CASSPGFPLYEQYF	TGTGCCAGCAGCCCCGGGTTTCCTCTCTACGAGCAGTACTTC
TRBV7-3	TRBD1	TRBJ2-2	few	CASSLLGQGTGELFF	TGTGCCAGCAGCTTACTGGGACAGGGCACCGGGGAGCTGTTTTTT
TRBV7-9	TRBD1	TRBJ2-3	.	CASSLTAYRDSSTDTQYF	TGTGCCAGCAGCCTGACCGCCTACCGGGACAGCAGCACAGATACGCAGTATTTT
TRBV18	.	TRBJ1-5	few	CASSQENQPQHF	TGTGCCAGCTCACAAGAGAATCAGCCCCAGCATTTT
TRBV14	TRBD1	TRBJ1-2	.	CASNPGGAHYGYTF	TGTGCCAGCAATCCAGGGGGCGCCCACTATGGCTACACCTTC
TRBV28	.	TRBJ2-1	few	CASSFRLFYNEQFF	TGTGCCAGCAGTTTCAGGCTATTCTACAATGAGCAGTTCTTC
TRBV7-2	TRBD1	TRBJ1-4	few	CASSGDRGPEKLFF	TGTGCCAGCAGCGGGGACAGGGGGCCTGAAAAACTGTTTTTT
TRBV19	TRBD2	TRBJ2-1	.	CASTRGAGGQYNEQFF	TGTGCCAGTACCCGGGGGGCGGGAGGACAGTACAATGAGCAGTTCTTC
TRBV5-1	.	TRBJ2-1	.	CASSLWTEGEQFF	TGCGCCAGCAGCCTGTGGACAGAAGGTGAGCAGTTCTTC